This T cell receptor (beta chain) was observed in a study of persistence of HIV-infected CD4 T cells. This clone was picked up a small number of times. Its antigen is unidentified. Overlapping HIV-1 Gag 15-mer peptides at 1 ug per peptide per mL were used. Sorting selected CD4+ T cells upregulating both CD40 ligand and CD69. For approximately 20 hours, CD8-depleted PBMCs received anti-CD28/CD49d costimulation, a CD40-blocking antibody and enfuvirtide. Sequencing used immunoSEQ version 4 in survey mode. Some clones are missing from TCRdb's copy, which holds only in-frame ones; the method was immunoSEQ multiplex PCR. The sample shows 23,000 or so clones, about 74% of them seen only once. Findings of the study overall: TCRbeta richness was lower in CMV- and Gag-responding cells than in anti-CD3/anti-CD28-responding cells. The rare CMV-responding cells with HIV-1 proviruses were not separately TCR-sequenced. Antigen-responding cells were enriched for degenerate expanded CDR3beta sequences.

This TCR came from an adult man with HIV who was CMV-seropositive. The sample in question was CD4+ T cells sorted from PBMCs after roughly 17-hour stimulation, obtained from a patient who received antiretroviral therapy.

This chain's CDR3 is CASSPDRGFGYTF. CDR3 bases: TGTGCCAGCAGCCCAGACAGGGGATTTGGCTACACCTTC. The chain recombines TRBV7-9 with TRBJ1-2; 8 positions match TRBD1. The V and J ends lost 5 bases and 7 bases, in that order; junction bases with no gene match: 6. CDR1 is SEHNR and CDR2 is FQNEAQ in the germline V gene (reference sequence). There are 13 residues in the CDR3.